This T cell receptor (beta chain) comes out of a study of T cells in Graves' hyperthyroidism and ophthalmopathy. Regions amplified from RNA transcripts were the TCR beta CDR3 regions. HTBI primers were used for first-round RT-PCR of the TCR CDR3. MiXCR, applied by TCRdb to the multiplex PCR reads, yields one record per CDR3 protein. The repertoire consists of under 300,000 distinct CDR3 sequences, with 15% occurring once and the leading ten covering 30%. Criteria for exclusion of patients were uncontrolled infection, other autoimmune disease, pregnancy or lactation. Per the germline V gene, CDR1 is MDHEN and CDR2 is SYDVKM. This CDR3 spans 12 amino acids. V was pared by 4 bases and J by 5 bases, with 8 bases between. This clonotype was counted ten times or more.

The V call is TRBV28, the J call TRBJ1-2; D call uncertain. The origin of this receptor is a woman aged 50 to 60 with Graves' hyperthyroidism that later progressed to Graves' ophthalmopathy. The sample was blood. CDR3 loop: CASSWGNYGYTF. CDR3 bases: TGTGCCAGCAGTTGGGGAAATTATGGCTACACCTTC.